The 30 T cell receptor beta chains below were found in one sample sequenced in a study of CD8+CD57+ T cells in acquired aplastic anemia. CDR3 and TCR beta VDJ profiling relied on genomic DNA as the template. TCRdb redid the calling of the reads with MiXCR, one entry per CDR3 protein. The table includes roughly 170,000 distinct CDR3 sequences, around 50% detected once. Before being chosen for sequencing, patients had shown CD8+CD57+ cell expansion by flow cytometry. Input material: sorted CD4+, CD8+, or CD8+CD57+ T cells (not recorded which) from PBMCs. Receptors originate from a human donor with aplastic anemia.

This clonotype was recorded many times. The chain couples TRBV19 to TRBJ2-7, with a possible D match to TRBD1 (6 bases). V was clipped by 0 bases and J by 2 bases, with 8 bases between them. This CDR3 contains 14 residues. Germline CDR1 and CDR2: LNHDA and SQIVND (reference sequence). The CDR3, as DNA: TGTGCCAGTAGTATAGACAGGGGCGCCTACGAGCAGTACTTC. Translating it yields CASSIDRGAYEQYF.

This rearrangement joins TRBV5-1 to TRBJ2-2; 7 nucleotides match TRBD1. Trimming cost V 2 bases and J 5 bases; bases outside gene matches: 9. Germline V gives CDR1 SGHRS, CDR2 YFSETQ. CDR3 length: 16 amino acids. As DNA, the CDR3 is TGCGCCAGCAGCTTACAGAACAGGGGAGAGACCGGGGAGCTGTTTTTT. Translating gives CASSLQNRGETGELFF.

This clonotype showed up many times. Its ends do not fully match the called genes, so a read error is possible. V and J are TRBV7-6 and TRBJ2-7, with 10 bases that match TRBD1. The CDR3 extends over 14 amino acids. Per germline, CDR1 SGHVS and CDR2 FNYEAQ. In nucleotides, the CDR3 is TGCGCCAGCAGCTTGAGGACAGGGGGCTACGAGCAGTACTTC. Translating it yields CASSLRTGGYEQYF. Looking up the rest from reference TRBV7-6 and TRBJ2-7 gives the full variable domain: GAGVSQSPRYKVTKRGQDVALRCDPISGHVSLYWYRQALGQGPEFLTYFNYEAQQDKSGLPNDRFSAERPEGSISTLTIQRTEQRDSAMYRCASSLRTGGYEQYFGPGTRLTVT.

This clonotype was detected once. The chain links TRBV20-1 to TRBJ2-2, with a possible D match to TRBD2 (5 bases). This CDR3 contains 15 residues. Germline values: CDR1 DFQATT, CDR2 SNEGSKA (reference sequence). The ends were cut back, 1 base at V and 2 bases at J, with 11 bases in the middle. In nucleotides, the CDR3 is TGCAGTGCTAGAGGTCAGCGGCTTAACACCGGGGAGCTGTTTTTT. Its translation: CSARGQRLNTGELFF.

This chain connects TRBV2 to TRBJ2-1, with D perhaps being TRBD1 or TRBD2 (5 bases each). V was cut by 7 bases and J by 10 bases, with 20 bases left in between. The length of the CDR3 is 14 residues. Per germline, CDR1 SNHLY and CDR2 FYNNEI. CDR3 loop: CASTYQGWGGEQFF. The CDR3, as DNA: TGTGCCAGCACCTACCAGGGCTGGGGCGGGGAGCAGTTCTTC.

A single count supports this clonotype. The chain links TRBV19 to TRBJ2-7; D gene unclear. Trimming cost V 4 bases and J 7 bases, with 20 bases left between them. In germline, CDR1 is LNHDA, CDR2 SQIVND (reference sequence). CDR3 length: 15 amino acids. The CDR3 protein is CASSTDRGRLVEQYF. CDR3 nucleotide sequence: TGTGCCAGTAGTACGGACCGTGGTCGGCTAGTGGAGCAGTACTTC.

The rearrangement joins TRBV29-1 to TRBJ1-2, with D unclear. Germline V CDR1 and CDR2: SQVTM, ANQGSEA. The CDR3 spans 11 residues. V was clipped by 4 bases and J by 4 bases, with 7 bases between them. The CDR3 DNA follows: TGCAGCGTTGCCGGGCTCTATGGCTACACCTTC. It is translated as CSVAGLYGYTF.

The chain is built from TRBV20-1 and TRBJ2-7; 12 nucleotides line up with TRBD2. This CDR3 is built from 15 residues. V lost 6 bases to trimming and J lost 3 bases; unmatched junction nucleotides: 9. Germline-derived CDR1 and CDR2 are DFQATT and SNEGSKA (reference sequence). The CDR3 spells CSASLPSGGGYEQYF. The CDR3 coding sequence is TGCAGTGCGTCACTTCCTAGCGGGGGGGGCTACGAGCAGTACTTC.

The gene calls are TRBV20-1 and TRBJ2-5; D remains unclear. Trimming left V 2 bases short and J 4 bases short, with 8 bases between. CDR1 and CDR2 from the germline V gene are DFQATT and SNEGSKA (reference sequence). This CDR3 contains 12 residues. CDR3 sequence reads: CSARFYPETQYF. The CDR3 DNA reads as TGCAGTGCTAGATTCTACCCAGAGACCCAGTACTTC.

This clonotype came up many times. The chain employs TRBV12-3 or TRBV12-4 and TRBJ2-3; possible D gene TRBD1, 5 bases. The CDR3 covers 14 residues. The V gene lost 6 bases and the J gene lost 3 bases, with 13 bases spanning the gap. The CDR3 region is CASSLFRETDTQYF. CDR3 in DNA: TGTGCCAGCAGCTTGTTCAGGGAAACAGATACGCAGTATTTT.

The chain is built from TRBV6-1 and TRBJ2-1; 9 nucleotides match TRBD2. Germline lookup yields CDR1 MNHNS and CDR2 SASEGT. J gave up 3 bases and V 2 bases, and 5 bases lay outside the gene matches. The CDR3 has 16 residues. CDR3 nucleotide sequence: TGTGCCAGCAGTGAAAGCCCTAGCGGGGACTACAATGAGCAGTTCTTC. It encodes CASSESPSGDYNEQFF.

About this clonotype: Sequence at one end of the junction differs from germline and may be a read error. The chain carries TRBV7-7 and TRBJ2-7; 9 positions match TRBD2. CDR3 length: 16 amino acids. Per the germline V gene, CDR1 is SSHAT and CDR2 is FNYEAQ (reference sequence). The CDR3 DNA reads TGTGCTAGCAGCCCAGGGGTAGCGGGGGACCCCTACGAGCAGTACTTC. Translated: CASSPGVAGDPYEQYF.

At least ten counts were recorded for this clonotype. This chain joins TRBV7-9 and TRBJ2-2; perhaps TRBD1 as D (8 bases). The CDR3 covers 15 residues. From germline, CDR1 is SEHNR and CDR2 FQNEAQ (reference sequence). Trimming removed 6 bases from V and 5 bases from J, with 16 bases in between. The CDR3 reads CASSLQGGPTGELFF. CDR3 coding DNA: TGTGCCAGCAGTTTACAGGGGGGGCCTACCGGGGAGCTGTTTTTT.

This clonotype was seen ten or more times. The CDR3: CASSRYGTRETQYF. CDR3 sequence (DNA): TGTGCCAGCAGCCGTTACGGGACGAGAGAGACCCAGTACTTC. V gene TRBV7-2 combines with J gene TRBJ2-5; either TRBD1 or TRBD2 may supply D (5 bases each). Germline V gene lookup returns CDR1 SGHTA and CDR2 FQGNSA. The length of the CDR3 is 14 residues. Trimming left V 5 bases short and J 4 bases short, with 14 bases between.

The V call is TRBV9, the J call TRBJ1-3; D is undetermined. Trimming shortened V by 7 bases and J by 8 bases, and 10 bases separated the two germline ends. Germline-derived CDR1 and CDR2 are SGDLS and YYNGEE. The CDR3 runs 11 residues. The CDR3 is CASGDLYTIYF. The CDR3 DNA reads as TGTGCCAGCGGCGACTTATACACCATATATTTT. The complete variable domain, with remaining parts taken from reference TRBV9 and TRBJ1-3, reads DSGVTQTPKHLITATGQRVTLRCSPRSGDLSVYWYQQSLDQGLQFLIQYYNGEERAKGNILERFSAQQFPDLHSELNLSSLELGDSALYFCASGDLYTIYFGEGSWLTVV.

In its sample, this clonotype was seen many times. CDR3 sequence reads: CASSQGHSSGNTIYF. In DNA form, the CDR3 reads TGTGCCAGCAGCCAAGGGCATAGCTCTGGAAACACCATATATTTT. J is TRBJ1-3 and V is TRBV14; D ambiguous. V lost 1 base and J 0 bases, leaving 7 bases between the germline ends. The CDR3 covers 15 residues. Looked up from germline, CDR1 is SGHDN and CDR2 is FVKESK.

In the case of this clonotype: A much larger clone lies one base from this, so it may be a read error. The conserved phenylalanine or tryptophan normally closing the CDR3 is absent here, so this likely arose from a read error. The chain joins TRBV9 to TRBJ1-3; D might be TRBD1 (6 bases). Trimming removed 0 bases at V and 0 bases at J, with 10 bases between. Looked up from germline, CDR1 is SGDLS and CDR2 is YYNGEE. The CDR3 length is 16 residues. The CDR3 nucleotides are TGTGCCAGCAGCGTAGCTACAGGGATCTCTGGAAACACCATATATTCT. Encoded protein: CASSVATGISGNTIYS.

This clonotype was seen more than once but under ten times. The chain links TRBV20-1 to TRBJ1-6; the D gene is possibly TRBD1 (5 bases). CDR1 and CDR2 from the germline V gene are DFQATT and SNEGSKA (reference sequence). Trimming removed 3 bases from V and 8 bases from J, with 11 bases in between. This CDR3 spans 13 amino acids. CDR3 DNA sequence: TGCAGTGCTAGTTTCGAGGGGCATTCACCCCTCCACTTT. Its translation: CSASFEGHSPLHF.

This clonotype was detected ten times or more. This rearrangement joins TRBV10-2 to TRBJ1-5; D gene unclear. This CDR3 contains 15 residues. Trimming shortened V by 0 bases and J by 4 bases, and 10 bases separated the two germline ends. Germline CDR1 reads WSHSY; CDR2 reads SAAADI. CDR3 nucleotides: TGCGCCAGCAGTGAGTCGGCCGGGCCGAATCAGCCCCAGCATTTT. This sequence encodes CASSESAGPNQPQHF.

The CDR3: CASSYRRGDQYF. The CDR3 DNA is TGTGCCAGCAGTTACAGGAGGGGGGACCAGTACTTC. The gene calls are TRBV7-9 and TRBJ2-5, with D tentatively TRBD1 or TRBD2 (6 bases each). V was cut by 6 bases and J by 10 bases, with 15 bases left in between. Per the germline V gene, CDR1 is SEHNR and CDR2 is FQNEAQ (reference sequence). This CDR3 region has 12 residues.

This clonotype was found many times. The V gene is TRBV6-5, the J gene TRBJ1-6, with a tentative D call TRBD1 (5 bases). The V end lost 4 bases, the J end lost 8 bases, and 15 bases lay between the germline ends. Germline V lookup: CDR1 MNHEY, CDR2 SVGAGI. There are 15 residues in the CDR3. CDR3 in amino acids: CASSWGRVGDSPLHF. CDR3 bases: TGTGCCAGCAGTTGGGGCAGGGTGGGCGATTCACCCCTCCACTTT.

Concerning this clonotype: No conserved phenylalanine or tryptophan is present at the end of the CDR3, so a read error is the likely explanation. This chain uses TRBV12-3 or TRBV12-4 with TRBJ2-3; TRBD2 agrees at 11 bases. The trim removed 6 bases at V and 2 bases at J, leaving 7 bases unmatched. This CDR3 is built from 16 residues. The CDR3 sequence: CASSQDSGGATDTQYL. CDR3 nucleotides: TGTGCCAGCAGCCAAGATAGCGGGGGGGCCACAGATACGCAGTATCTT.

The CDR3, as DNA: TGTGCCAGCAGCAGGGGGAGGGTCGAGCAGTACTTC. Protein: CASSRGRVEQYF. The V gene is TRBV14, the J gene TRBJ2-7; D perhaps matches TRBD2 (7 bases). The CDR3 consists of 12 residues. Germline lookup yields CDR1 SGHDN and CDR2 FVKESK. The V end lost 5 bases, the J end lost 6 bases, and 11 bases lay between the germline ends.

The genes are TRBV10-2 and TRBJ2-3; the match to TRBD2 covers 8 bases. V shed 2 bases and J 4 bases; nucleotides not matched to a gene: 5. CDR3 length equals 15 residues. Germline CDR1 and CDR2: WSHSY and SAAADI. DNA for the CDR3: TGCGCCAGCAGTGAGGCGGGGGGCCGGTCAGATACGCAGTATTTT. This gives the protein CASSEAGGRSDTQYF.

Ten or more counts support this clonotype. J is TRBJ2-1 and V is TRBV5-1, with D tentatively TRBD1 (5 bases). Per germline, CDR1 SGHRS and CDR2 YFSETQ. V shed 0 bases and J shed 9 bases, with 13 bases lying between them. This CDR3 comprises 14 residues. CDR3 DNA sequence: TGCGCCAGCAGCTTGGCCTCTGATAGGGGTGAGCAGTTCTTC. Translation gives CASSLASDRGEQFF.

Written as DNA, the CDR3 is TGTGCCACCGAGGAGGCCCTCTCTGGAAACACCATATATTTT. Residues: CATEEALSGNTIYF. The chain is built from TRBV2 and TRBJ1-3; D remains ambiguous. Germline V gene data show CDR1 as SNHLY and CDR2 as FYNNEI. Trimming removed 10 bases from V and 0 bases from J, with 13 bases in between. CDR3 length: 14 residues.

This chain connects TRBV6-4 to TRBJ1-6, with TRBD1 as a possible D gene (6 bases). The V and J ends lost 6 bases and 7 bases respectively, with 16 bases between them. Germline-derived CDR1 and CDR2 are MRHNA and SNTAGT. The CDR3 contains 15 residues. CDR3: CASSEGLRGNSPLHF. The CDR3 nucleotides read TGTGCCAGCAGCGAGGGGCTCAGGGGCAATTCACCCCTCCACTTT.

This clonotype has ten or more counts. V and J are TRBV5-1 and TRBJ1-1, with unresolved D. The germline CDR1 and CDR2 sequences are SGHRS and YFSETQ. The CDR3 consists of 13 residues. V was cut by 2 bases and J by 11 bases, with 16 bases left in between. The CDR3 loop reads CASSFHEGIGAFF. The CDR3 DNA sequence: TGCGCCAGCAGCTTTCATGAAGGGATCGGGGCTTTCTTT.

This clonotype occurred a few times. The chain uses TRBV10-3 and TRBJ2-5; 7 nucleotides match TRBD2. The CDR3 consists of 13 residues. The germline V gene encodes CDR1 ENHRY and CDR2 SYGVKD. V lost 6 bases and J lost 2; bases outside the gene matches: 3. In DNA form, the CDR3 reads TGTGCCATCAGCCGACTAGCTCAAGAGACCCAGTACTTC. Translated, it gives CAISRLAQETQYF.

This clonotype occurred many times. The rearrangement joins TRBV11-1 to TRBJ2-1; 7 positions agree with TRBD2. With V trimmed by 1 base and J by 8 bases, 14 bases remained unmatched. Looked up from germline, CDR1 is SGHAT and CDR2 is FQDESV (reference sequence). The CDR3 is 17 amino acids. CDR3 bases: TGTGCCAGCAGCTTAGATAGGTCTAGCGGTTTTTCCCATGAGCAGTTCTTC. It translates to CASSLDRSSGFSHEQFF.